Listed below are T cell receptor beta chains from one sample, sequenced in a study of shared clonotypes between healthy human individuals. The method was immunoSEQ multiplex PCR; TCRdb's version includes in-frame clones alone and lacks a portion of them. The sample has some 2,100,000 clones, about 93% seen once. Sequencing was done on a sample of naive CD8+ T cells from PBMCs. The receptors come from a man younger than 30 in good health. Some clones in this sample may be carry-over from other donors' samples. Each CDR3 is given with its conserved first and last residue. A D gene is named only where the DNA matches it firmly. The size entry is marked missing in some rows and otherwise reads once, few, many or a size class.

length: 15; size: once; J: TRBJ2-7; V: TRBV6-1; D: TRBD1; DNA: TGTGCCAGCAAATTTTTGGACAGGGACTCCTACGAGCAGTACTTC; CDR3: CASKFLDRDSYEQYF
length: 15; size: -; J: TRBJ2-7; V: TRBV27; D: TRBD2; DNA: TGTGCCAGCAGCCCAGAAACGGGAGGCTCCTACGAGCAGTACTTC; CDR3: CASSPETGGSYEQYF
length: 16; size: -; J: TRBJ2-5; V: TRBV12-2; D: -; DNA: TGTGCAAGTCGCTATGGGCGCCCGGGACATCAAGAGACCCAGTACTTC; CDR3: CASRYGRPGHQETQYF
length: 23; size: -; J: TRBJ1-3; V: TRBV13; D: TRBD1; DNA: TGTGCCAGCAGCTCCCGACTCGATACTTTTGGGACAGCCCTCCGAGACTCTGGAAACACCATATATTTT; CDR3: CASSSRLDTFGTALRDSGNTIYF
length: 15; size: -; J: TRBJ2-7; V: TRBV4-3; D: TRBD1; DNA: TGCGCCAGCAGCCCTGGGACAGGGGCGCCCTACGAGCAGTACTTC; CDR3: CASSPGTGAPYEQYF
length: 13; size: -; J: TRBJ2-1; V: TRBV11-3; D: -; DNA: TGTGCCAGCAGCCGCTGGGGGGGCTATGAGCAGTTCTTC; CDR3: CASSRWGGYEQFF
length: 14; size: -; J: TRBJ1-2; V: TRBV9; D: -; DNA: TGTGCCAGCAGCGTAGGTGAGGCTAACTATGGCTACACCTTC; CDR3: CASSVGEANYGYTF
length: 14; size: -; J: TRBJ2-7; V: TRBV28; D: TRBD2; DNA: TGTGCCAGCAGTTTCTCACGGGGGGGTTACGAGCAGTACTTC; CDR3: CASSFSRGGYEQYF
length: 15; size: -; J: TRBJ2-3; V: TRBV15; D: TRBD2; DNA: TGTGCCACCAGCGGACGGGGGGGCCGAGGCTATACGCAGTATTTT; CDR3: CATSGRGGRGYTQYF
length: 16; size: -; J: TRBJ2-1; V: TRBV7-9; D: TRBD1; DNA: TGTGCCAGCAGCCCGCCGACAGGGGGCGACTACAATGAGCAGTTCTTC; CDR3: CASSPPTGGDYNEQFF
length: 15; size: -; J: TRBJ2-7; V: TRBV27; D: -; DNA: TGTGCCAGCGCTACAGCCGGGACTCGACACTACGAGCAGTACTTC; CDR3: CASATAGTRHYEQYF
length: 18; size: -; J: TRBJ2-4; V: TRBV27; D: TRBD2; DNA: TGTGCCAGCAGTTTGGAAGCGGGAGGGCCACAGGTCAAAAACATTCAGTACTTC; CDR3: CASSLEAGGPQVKNIQYF
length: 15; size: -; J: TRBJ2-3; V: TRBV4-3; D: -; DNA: TGCGCCAGCAGCCAGGACAGGACTAGGCCAGATACGCAGTATTTT; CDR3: CASSQDRTRPDTQYF
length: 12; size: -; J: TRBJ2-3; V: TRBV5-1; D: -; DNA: TGCGCCAGCAGCTTACGACCAGATACGCAGTATTTT; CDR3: CASSLRPDTQYF
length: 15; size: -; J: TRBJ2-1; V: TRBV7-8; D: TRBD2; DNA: TGTGCCAGCAGCCCTAGCGGGAGGGCCTACAATGAGCAGTTCTTC; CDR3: CASSPSGRAYNEQFF
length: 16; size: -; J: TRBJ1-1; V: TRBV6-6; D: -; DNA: TGTGCCAGCAGTTACTCGACGCAGGGTACCGACACTGAAGCTTTCTTT; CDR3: CASSYSTQGTDTEAFF